This TCR beta chain was profiled in a study of T-cell reconstitution after alpha-beta-depleted transplantation in children. The CDR3 consists of 14 residues. V lost 4 bases, J lost 5 bases, and 7 bases stayed unmatched. Germline V gene lookup returns CDR1 DFQATT and CDR2 SNEGSKA (reference sequence). TCRbeta library preparation incorporated unique molecular identifiers. From the PCR reads, TCRdb called clonotypes with MiXCR, one entry per CDR3 protein. This sample has approximately 390,000 distinct CDR3 sequences, with roughly a tenth found just once. This clonotype has a handful of counts. Sample: PBMCs from the stem cell graft donor, taken from the stem cell graft. The chain links TRBV20-1 to TRBJ2-3; the match to TRBD1 covers 9 bases. The TCR comes from a human donor who donated a stem cell graft to a child with acute myeloid leukemia. This CDR3 is CSATGQGVEDTQYF. CDR3 bases: TGCAGTGCTACGGGACAGGGTGTGGAAGATACGCAGTATTTT.